These T cell receptor beta chains were read from a single sample in a study of metastatic and nonmetastatic thyroid tumors. TCRdb re-called the PCR reads with MiXCR. The profile shows 20,000 to 25,000 clones, about 22% of them singletons. What was sequenced was tumor tissue. These receptors were obtained from a female donor with papillary thyroid cancer or a benign thyroid nodule (not recorded which). Some clones in this sample may be carry-over from other donors' samples. CDR3s include the opening cysteine and the closing phenylalanine or tryptophan. The D gene is left open where the match is weak. Size is omitted from some rows. Given values are once, few, many or a class for expanded clones.

j_call: TRBJ2-2
d_call: TRBD1
clone_size: many
v_call: TRBV28
cdr3_aa: CASSLNRGTGELFF
cdr3_nt: TGTGCCAGCAGCCTCAACAGGGGCACCGGGGAGCTGTTTTTT

j_call: TRBJ2-2
d_call: TRBD1
clone_size: .
v_call: TRBV11-2
cdr3_aa: CASSYLRDRGTGELFF
cdr3_nt: TGTGCCAGCAGCTATCTCCGGGACAGGGGCACCGGGGAGCTGTTTTTT

j_call: TRBJ1-5
d_call: .
clone_size: few
v_call: TRBV9
cdr3_aa: CASSVDGRPYSNQPQHF
cdr3_nt: TGTGCCAGCAGCGTAGACGGCAGACCTTATAGCAATCAGCCCCAGCATTTT

j_call: TRBJ1-1
d_call: .
clone_size: .
v_call: TRBV20-1
cdr3_aa: CSAFMGPGTEAFF
cdr3_nt: TGCAGTGCTTTCATGGGGCCCGGCACTGAAGCTTTCTTT

j_call: TRBJ1-1
d_call: TRBD1
clone_size: many
v_call: TRBV7-6
cdr3_aa: CASSSQGAGMNTEAFF
cdr3_nt: TGTGCCAGCAGCTCTCAGGGGGCAGGGATGAACACTGAAGCTTTCTTT

j_call: TRBJ2-7
d_call: TRBD1
clone_size: .
v_call: TRBV6-2/TRBV6-3
cdr3_aa: CASSYPDRARYEQYF
cdr3_nt: TGTGCCAGCAGTTACCCGGACAGGGCACGGTACGAGCAGTACTTC

j_call: TRBJ2-1
d_call: TRBD2
clone_size: many
v_call: TRBV6-1
cdr3_aa: CASTERLAGSNEQFF
cdr3_nt: TGTGCCAGCACCGAAAGGCTAGCGGGGTCCAATGAGCAGTTCTTC

j_call: TRBJ2-1
d_call: .
clone_size: medium-sized
v_call: TRBV12-3/TRBV12-4
cdr3_aa: CASSLAGGRNEQFF
cdr3_nt: TGTGCCAGCAGTTTAGCGGGAGGCCGAAATGAGCAGTTCTTC

j_call: TRBJ1-5
d_call: .
clone_size: .
v_call: TRBV5-1
cdr3_aa: CASSPEPRNQPQHF
cdr3_nt: TGCGCCAGCAGCCCCGAACCCCGGAATCAGCCCCAGCATTTT

j_call: TRBJ2-7
d_call: TRBD2
clone_size: few
v_call: TRBV20-1
cdr3_aa: CSAESGSSYEQYF
cdr3_nt: TGCAGTGCCGAAAGCGGGAGCTCCTACGAGCAGTACTTC

j_call: TRBJ2-1
d_call: .
clone_size: .
v_call: TRBV12-3/TRBV12-4
cdr3_aa: CASSLAGSRRSYNEQFF
cdr3_nt: TGTGCCAGCAGTTTAGCGGGCTCCCGGAGGTCCTACAATGAGCAGTTCTTC

j_call: TRBJ2-7
d_call: TRBD1
clone_size: few
v_call: TRBV6-1
cdr3_aa: CASSLTRDRLKKQYF
cdr3_nt: TGTGCCAGCAGTCTAACCCGGGACAGGTTAAAGAAGCAGTACTTC

j_call: TRBJ2-3
d_call: TRBD1
clone_size: few
v_call: TRBV11-2
cdr3_aa: CASSTDRGREDTQYF
cdr3_nt: TGTGCCAGCAGCACTGACAGGGGGCGAGAAGATACGCAGTATTTT

j_call: TRBJ2-7
d_call: .
clone_size: .
v_call: TRBV30
cdr3_aa: CAWSLSWPFSYEQYF
cdr3_nt: TGTGCCTGGAGTCTGAGCTGGCCCTTCTCCTACGAGCAGTACTTC

j_call: TRBJ1-3
d_call: .
clone_size: .
v_call: TRBV5-1
cdr3_aa: CASSEGRAGNTIYF
cdr3_nt: TGCGCCAGCAGTGAGGGCAGGGCTGGAAACACAATATATTTC

j_call: TRBJ1-5
d_call: .
clone_size: .
v_call: TRBV7-8
cdr3_aa: CASSLTFRQGSQPQHF
cdr3_nt: TGTGCCAGCAGCTTGACTTTCCGTCAGGGGAGTCAGCCCCAGCATTTT

j_call: TRBJ2-1
d_call: .
clone_size: few
v_call: TRBV5-1
cdr3_aa: CASSFERGNEQFF
cdr3_nt: TGCGCCAGCAGCTTTGAGAGGGGGAATGAGCAGTTCTTC

j_call: TRBJ2-7
d_call: TRBD2
clone_size: once
v_call: TRBV11-2
cdr3_aa: CASSTIRTSGPSYEQYF
cdr3_nt: TGTGCCAGCAGCACAATTAGGACTAGCGGGCCGTCCTACGAGCAGTACTTC

j_call: TRBJ1-5
d_call: .
clone_size: .
v_call: TRBV20-1
cdr3_aa: CSVRNRDLWQPQHF
cdr3_nt: TGCAGTGTCAGGAATCGGGATTTGTGGCAGCCCCAGCATTTT

j_call: TRBJ2-7
d_call: TRBD1
clone_size: few
v_call: TRBV11-2
cdr3_aa: CASNLQGASYEQYF
cdr3_nt: TGTGCCAGCAACCTACAGGGGGCGAGCTATGAGCAGTACTTC

j_call: TRBJ2-7
d_call: TRBD2
clone_size: many
v_call: TRBV20-1
cdr3_aa: CSAFRPGTSRYEQYF
cdr3_nt: TGCAGTGCTTTCCGTCCCGGGACTAGCAGATACGAGCAGTACTTC

j_call: TRBJ2-7
d_call: .
clone_size: .
v_call: TRBV6-1
cdr3_aa: CASSPVGLEQYF
cdr3_nt: TGTGCCAGCAGCCCGGTCGGGCTCGAGCAGTACTTC

j_call: TRBJ1-3
d_call: .
clone_size: .
v_call: TRBV4-1
cdr3_aa: CASSQDEQGRRGIYF
cdr3_nt: TGCGCCAGCAGCCAAGATGAGCAGGGGAGACGGGGGATATATTTT

j_call: TRBJ2-2
d_call: .
clone_size: many
v_call: TRBV9
cdr3_aa: CASSVGDARGNTGELFF
cdr3_nt: TGTGCCAGCAGCGTAGGCGACGCGCGGGGGAACACCGGGGAGCTGTTTTTT

j_call: TRBJ2-7
d_call: .
clone_size: .
v_call: TRBV25-1
cdr3_aa: CASSESGSSSEQYF
cdr3_nt: TGTGCCAGCAGTGAATCAGGGAGTTCGAGCGAGCAGTACTTC

j_call: TRBJ1-1
d_call: TRBD1
clone_size: .
v_call: TRBV12-3/TRBV12-4
cdr3_aa: CASSDSGGDRISEAFF
cdr3_nt: TGTGCCAGCAGTGACTCAGGGGGGGACAGGATTTCTGAAGCTTTCTTT

j_call: TRBJ2-5
d_call: .
clone_size: .
v_call: TRBV15
cdr3_aa: CATSRDVGPRHF
cdr3_nt: TGTGCCACCAGCAGAGACGTCGGTCCTCGACACTTC

j_call: TRBJ2-5
d_call: TRBD2
clone_size: few
v_call: TRBV28
cdr3_aa: CASSPGLDVETQYF
cdr3_nt: TGTGCCAGCAGTCCGGGACTAGACGTAGAGACCCAGTACTTC

j_call: TRBJ2-1
d_call: .
clone_size: .
v_call: TRBV20-1
cdr3_aa: CSAYSDYNEQFF
cdr3_nt: TGCAGTGCTTACTCCGATTACAATGAGCAGTTCTTC

j_call: TRBJ2-7
d_call: TRBD2
clone_size: .
v_call: TRBV11-2
cdr3_aa: CASSSGLAGGPAGEQYF
cdr3_nt: TGTGCCAGCAGCTCCGGACTAGCGGGAGGGCCGGCTGGCGAGCAGTACTTC

j_call: TRBJ1-5
d_call: .
clone_size: .
v_call: TRBV5-1
cdr3_aa: CASSLGEGWENQPQHF
cdr3_nt: TGCGCCAGCAGCTTGGGAGAGGGCTGGGAGAATCAGCCCCAGCATTTT

j_call: TRBJ1-6
d_call: TRBD1
clone_size: many
v_call: TRBV13
cdr3_aa: CASSGDRGWLRHYNSPLHF
cdr3_nt: TGTGCCAGCAGCGGGGACAGGGGATGGTTGAGGCACTATAATTCACCCCTCCACTTT

j_call: TRBJ1-4
d_call: .
clone_size: many
v_call: TRBV5-4
cdr3_aa: CASSSKLGASNEKLFF
cdr3_nt: TGTGCCAGCAGCTCCAAACTAGGGGCTTCTAATGAAAAACTGTTTTTT

j_call: TRBJ2-7
d_call: TRBD2
clone_size: .
v_call: TRBV5-1
cdr3_aa: CASSLGVSGSVYEQYF
cdr3_nt: TGCGCCAGCAGCTTGGGAGTTAGCGGGAGTGTATACGAGCAGTACTTC

j_call: TRBJ2-1
d_call: .
clone_size: once
v_call: TRBV7-8
cdr3_aa: CASSLPPGEQFF
cdr3_nt: TGCGCCAGCAGCTTACCACCAGGTGAGCAGTTCTTC

j_call: TRBJ2-1
d_call: TRBD2
clone_size: .
v_call: TRBV7-9
cdr3_aa: CASILAGPYNEQFF
cdr3_nt: TGTGCCAGCATCCTAGCGGGGCCCTACAATGAGCAGTTTTTC

j_call: TRBJ2-1
d_call: TRBD2
clone_size: medium-sized
v_call: TRBV4-2
cdr3_aa: CASSPMGLAGEVNANEQFF
cdr3_nt: TGTGCCAGCAGCCCTATGGGACTAGCGGGAGAAGTGAACGCGAATGAGCAGTTCTTC

j_call: TRBJ2-3
d_call: TRBD2
clone_size: many
v_call: TRBV5-1
cdr3_aa: CASSFKGGLAGDTQYF
cdr3_nt: TGCGCCAGCAGCTTTAAGGGGGGACTAGCGGGAGATACGCAGTATTTT

j_call: TRBJ2-7
d_call: .
clone_size: many
v_call: TRBV15
cdr3_aa: CATSRDEAGHYEQYF
cdr3_nt: TGTGCCACCAGCAGAGATGAGGCAGGCCACTACGAGCAGTACTTC

j_call: TRBJ2-5
d_call: TRBD1
clone_size: .
v_call: TRBV7-9
cdr3_aa: CASSRAGTGRPTQYF
cdr3_nt: TGTGCCAGCAGCAGAGCCGGGACAGGGCGACCGACCCAGTACTTC